This TCR beta chain was observed in a study of T-cell reconstitution after alpha-beta-depleted transplantation in children listed by TCRdb under 2016. Notes on the research overall: Using TCR repertoire profiling, the study quantitatively followed how T-cell immune reconstitution unfolded in children after TCRalphabeta/CD19-depleted allogeneic hematopoietic cell transplantation.

The trim is 4 bases for V and 0 bases for J, with a gap of 15 bases between the germline ends. The CDR3, from cysteine to phenylalanine, totals 16 residues. Only the CDR3 portion is preserved as DNA: 48 bases, with reading frame beginning at the first base. This clonotype was observed a handful of times. What this receptor recognizes is not known. No much larger clone is present one base from it, and per-base qualities are unavailable. Library generation was performed with PCR. Sequencing relied on an Illumina HiSeq 2500. TCR library preparation used molecular barcoding, with unique molecular identifiers applied to normalize quantification of the TCRbeta repertoire. The raw public data were reprocessed by TCRdb itself: fastp quality trimming at Q25, MiXCR clonotype calling, in-frame beta chains only. CDR3 protein sequences are deduplicated, and each keeps its most common genes and DNA. The sample table lists 500,000 to 600,000 distinct CDR3 sequences, 32% of them with a count of one. The biggest ten clones account for 2.4% of the sample.

Here the chain combines TRBV12-3 or TRBV12-4 and TRBJ2-5; the D gene is perhaps TRBD2, from 6 matching bases. Sequencing was performed on PBMCs from the stem cell graft donor, taken from the stem cell graft. The source of this sequence is a human donor who donated a stem cell graft to a child with aplastic anemia. The DNA sequence follows: TGTGCCAGCAGTTCAGAAGCGGGTTCGTACCAAGAGACCCAGTACTTC. Translation gives CASSSEAGSYQETQYF.